This T cell receptor beta chain originates from a study of shared clonotypes between healthy human individuals. Study conclusions and caveats: Clonotypes which were not shared had lower generation probabilities than clonotypes that all four donors shared. Clonotypes that were shared across a few donors made up about 5.1% of naive CD4 clonotypes.

The donors, healthy adults who were HIV-negative, had experienced no recent acute infections or vaccinations. Deep was the level used in running the assay. TCRdb keeps only in-frame clones here, not all; method: immunoSEQ multiplex PCR. In the table there are nearly 1 million clones, more than 75% of which are singletons. For this clone: What it binds is not known.

The CDR3 is 16 amino acids. The germline CDR1 and CDR2 sequences are SGHDN and FVKESK. V lost 0 bases and J lost 5; bases outside the gene matches: 2. The sample was memory CD4+ T cells sorted from blood. Subset defined: CD45RA-negative fraction. This sequence originates from a man aged 18-30 years in good health. The chain uses TRBV14 and TRBJ2-1; 12 bases line up with TRBD2. The CDR3 DNA reads as TGTGCCAGCAGCCAAGAAAGACTAGCGGGGGACAATGAGCAGTTCTTC. It specifies CASSQERLAGDNEQFF.